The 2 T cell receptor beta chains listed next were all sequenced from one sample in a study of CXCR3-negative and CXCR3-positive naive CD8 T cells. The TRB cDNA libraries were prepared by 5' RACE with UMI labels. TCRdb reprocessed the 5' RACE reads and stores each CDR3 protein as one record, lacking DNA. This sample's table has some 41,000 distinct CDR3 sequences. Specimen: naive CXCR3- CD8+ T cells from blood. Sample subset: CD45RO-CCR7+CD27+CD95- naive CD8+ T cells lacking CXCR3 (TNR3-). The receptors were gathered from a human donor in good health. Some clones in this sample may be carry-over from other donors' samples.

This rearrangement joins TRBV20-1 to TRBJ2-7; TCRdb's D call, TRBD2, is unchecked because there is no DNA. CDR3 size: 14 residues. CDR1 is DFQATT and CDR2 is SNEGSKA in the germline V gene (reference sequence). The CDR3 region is CSAKSLGRDYEQYF.

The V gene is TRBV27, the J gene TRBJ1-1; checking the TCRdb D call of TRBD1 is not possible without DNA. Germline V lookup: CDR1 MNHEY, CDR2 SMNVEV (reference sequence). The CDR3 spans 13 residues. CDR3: CASSLAGAAAAFF.